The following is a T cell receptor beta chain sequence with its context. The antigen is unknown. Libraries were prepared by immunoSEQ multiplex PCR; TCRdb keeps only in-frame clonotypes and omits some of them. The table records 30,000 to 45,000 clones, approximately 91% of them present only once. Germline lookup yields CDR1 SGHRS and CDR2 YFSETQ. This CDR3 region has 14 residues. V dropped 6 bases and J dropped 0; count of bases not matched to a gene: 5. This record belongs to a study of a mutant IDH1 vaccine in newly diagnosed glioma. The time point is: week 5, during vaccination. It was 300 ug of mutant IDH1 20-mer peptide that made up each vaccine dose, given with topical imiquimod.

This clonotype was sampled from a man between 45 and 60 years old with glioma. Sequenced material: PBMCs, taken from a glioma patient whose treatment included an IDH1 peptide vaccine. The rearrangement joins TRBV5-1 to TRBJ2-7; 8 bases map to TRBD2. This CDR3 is CASTTAGGSYEQYF. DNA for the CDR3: TGCGCCAGCACCACTGCGGGGGGCTCCTACGAGCAGTACTTC.